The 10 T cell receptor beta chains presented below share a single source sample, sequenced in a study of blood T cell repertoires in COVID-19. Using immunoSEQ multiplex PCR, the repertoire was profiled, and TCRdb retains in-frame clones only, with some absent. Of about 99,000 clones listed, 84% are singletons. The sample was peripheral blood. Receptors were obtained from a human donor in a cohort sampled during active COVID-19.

CDR3: CASSPPLAGGAEAFF. The CDR3 coding sequence is TGCGCCAGCAGCCCCCCATTAGCGGGGGGCGCTGAAGCTTTCTTT. V is TRBV5-1 and J is TRBJ1-1, with D perhaps matching TRBD1 (6 bases). The CDR3 has 15 amino acids. The V end lost 4 bases, the J end lost 6 bases, and 19 bases lay between the germline ends. Looked up from germline, CDR1 is SGHRS and CDR2 is YFSETQ.

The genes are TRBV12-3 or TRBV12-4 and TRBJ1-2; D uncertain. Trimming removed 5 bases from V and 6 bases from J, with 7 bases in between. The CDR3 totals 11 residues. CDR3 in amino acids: CASSRRDGYTF. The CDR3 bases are TGTGCCAGCAGTAGGAGGGATGGCTACACCTTC.

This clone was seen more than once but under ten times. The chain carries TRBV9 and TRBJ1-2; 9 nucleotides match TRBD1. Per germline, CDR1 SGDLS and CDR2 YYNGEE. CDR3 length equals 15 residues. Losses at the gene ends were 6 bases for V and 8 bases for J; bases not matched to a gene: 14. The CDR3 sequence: CASTGQGRSIEGYTF. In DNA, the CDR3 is TGTGCCAGCACCGGACAGGGGAGGTCTATTGAGGGCTACACCTTC.

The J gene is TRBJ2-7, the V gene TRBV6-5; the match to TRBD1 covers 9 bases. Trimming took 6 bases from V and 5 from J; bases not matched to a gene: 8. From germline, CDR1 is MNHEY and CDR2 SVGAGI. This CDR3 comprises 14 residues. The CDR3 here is CASRGPGQGNEQYF. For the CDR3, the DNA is TGTGCCAGCAGGGGACCGGGACAGGGAAACGAGCAGTACTTC.

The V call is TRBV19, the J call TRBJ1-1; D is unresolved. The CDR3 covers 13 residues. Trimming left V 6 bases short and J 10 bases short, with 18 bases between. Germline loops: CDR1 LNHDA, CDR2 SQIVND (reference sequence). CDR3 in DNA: TGTGCCAGTAGCCCGCGGGTAGCACTAGGAGCTTTCTTT. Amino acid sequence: CASSPRVALGAFF. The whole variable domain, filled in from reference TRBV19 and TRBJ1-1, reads DGGITQSPKYLFRKEGQNVTLSCEQNLNHDAMYWYRQDPGQGLRLIYYSQIVNDFQKGDIAEGYSVSREKKESFPLTVTSAQKNPTAFYLCASSPRVALGAFFGQGTRLTVV.

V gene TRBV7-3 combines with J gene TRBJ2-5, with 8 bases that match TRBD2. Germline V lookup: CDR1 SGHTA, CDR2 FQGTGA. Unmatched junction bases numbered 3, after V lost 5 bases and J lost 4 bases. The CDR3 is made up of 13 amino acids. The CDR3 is CASSTREGETQYF. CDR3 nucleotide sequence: TGTGCCAGCAGCACACGGGAGGGAGAGACCCAGTACTTC. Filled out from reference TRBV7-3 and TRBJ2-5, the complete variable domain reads GAGVSQTPSNKVTEKGKYVELRCDPISGHTALYWYRQSLGQGPEFLIYFQGTGAADDSGLPNDRFFAVRPEGSVSTLKIQRTERGDSAVYLCASSTREGETQYFGPGTRLLVL.

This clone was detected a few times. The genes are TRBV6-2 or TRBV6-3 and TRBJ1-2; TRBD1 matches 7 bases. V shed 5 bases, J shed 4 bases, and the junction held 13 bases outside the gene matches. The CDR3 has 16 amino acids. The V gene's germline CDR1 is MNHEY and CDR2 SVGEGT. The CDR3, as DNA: TGTGCCAGCAGTCGAATAGCCGGGACAGAGGCCTATGGCTACACCTTC. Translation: CASSRIAGTEAYGYTF.

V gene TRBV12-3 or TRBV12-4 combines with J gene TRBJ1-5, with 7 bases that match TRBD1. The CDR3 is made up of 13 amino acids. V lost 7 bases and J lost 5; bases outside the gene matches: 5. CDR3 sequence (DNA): TGTGCCAGCACCTTAGACAGGGATCAGCCCCAGCATTTT. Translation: CASTLDRDQPQHF.

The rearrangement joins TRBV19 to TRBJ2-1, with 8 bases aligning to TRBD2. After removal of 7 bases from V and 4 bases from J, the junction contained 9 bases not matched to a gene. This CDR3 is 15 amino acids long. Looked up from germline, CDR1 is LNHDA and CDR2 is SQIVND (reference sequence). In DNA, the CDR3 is TGTGCCAGTACCCGGGGGGGGACCCAGTACAATGAGCAGTTCTTC. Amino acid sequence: CASTRGGTQYNEQFF. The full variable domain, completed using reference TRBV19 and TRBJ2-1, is DGGITQSPKYLFRKEGQNVTLSCEQNLNHDAMYWYRQDPGQGLRLIYYSQIVNDFQKGDIAEGYSVSREKKESFPLTVTSAQKNPTAFYLCASTRGGTQYNEQFFGPGTRLTVL.

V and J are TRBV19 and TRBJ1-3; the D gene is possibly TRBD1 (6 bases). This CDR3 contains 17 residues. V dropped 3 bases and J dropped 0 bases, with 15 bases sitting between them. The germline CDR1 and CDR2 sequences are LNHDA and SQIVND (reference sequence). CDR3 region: CASSMSGRGFSGNTIYF. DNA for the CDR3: TGTGCCAGTAGTATGTCGGGGAGGGGGTTCTCTGGAAACACCATATATTTT.